In its sample, the clone carrying this T cell receptor (beta chain) was seen once. The record originates from a study of PD-1 blockade in mismatch repair-deficient tumors. Study at large: Patients had approximately 12 mismatch repair-deficient cancer types, all previously treated and progressing.

The junction had 4 bases not matched to a gene; V was cut back by 5 bases and J by 0 bases. CDR3 length: 15 residues. Looked up from germline, CDR1 is MNHNY and CDR2 is SVGAGI (reference sequence). TCRdb keeps only in-frame clones here, not all; method: immunoSEQ multiplex PCR. Of around 52,000 clones in the sample, 81% were seen once. The sequences come from peripheral blood, collected about 4.5 months after starting pembrolizumab. The TCR comes from an adult with mismatch repair-deficient cancer. This chain uses TRBV6-6 with TRBJ2-3, with TRBD2 identical over 8 bases. The CDR3 DNA reads as TGTGCCAGCAGTAGCGGGAGCACTAGCACAGATACGCAGTATTTT. Translating gives CASSSGSTSTDTQYF.